A selection of T cell receptor beta chains follows, all from one sample in a study of blood T cell repertoires in COVID-19. Some clones are missing from TCRdb's copy, which holds only in-frame ones; the method was immunoSEQ multiplex PCR. The table lists 130,000 to 150,000 clones, approximately 90% of them singletons. The sequencing input was peripheral blood. These receptors were obtained from a human donor in a cohort sampled during active COVID-19. CDR3s include the opening cysteine and the closing phenylalanine or tryptophan. The D gene is left open where the match is weak. The size entry is marked missing in some rows and otherwise reads once, few, many or a size class.

>.|.|TRBV2|TRBJ1-4
TGTGCCAGCAGTCGTAGTCCTAATGAAAAACTGTTTTTT
CASSRSPNEKLFF
>TRBD1|.|TRBV27|TRBJ1-5
TGTGCCAGCAGTCCTGGGACAGGGGGCCGCGATCAGCCCCAGCATTTT
CASSPGTGGRDQPQHF
>.|few|TRBV5-3|TRBJ1-5
TGTGCCAGAAGCCCCCCGAGGGGCAATCAGCCCCAGCATTTT
CARSPPRGNQPQHF
>TRBD1|.|TRBV6-6|TRBJ1-5
TGTGCCAGCAGTCGGCCGGGACAGGGCTTAAGCAATCAGCCCCAGCATTTT
CASSRPGQGLSNQPQHF
>.|.|TRBV20-1|TRBJ2-1
TGCAGTGCTAGTCGGGGTGGCGATGAGCAGTTCTTC
CSASRGGDEQFF
>.|once|TRBV4-1|TRBJ1-4
TGCGCCAGCAGCCCCGGGACATTCAATGAAAAACTGTTTTTT
CASSPGTFNEKLFF
>.|.|TRBV3-1/TRBV3-2|TRBJ2-7
TGTGCCAGCAGCCAAGACTCGCAGGTTAACCCATACGAGCAGTACTTC
CASSQDSQVNPYEQYF
>.|.|TRBV9|TRBJ1-1
TGTGCCAGCAGTACCCCTAGCTCCCTAGCTTTCTTT
CASSTPSSLAFF
>TRBD2|.|TRBV19|TRBJ2-1
TGTGCCAGTAGTACCCCTAGCGGGGGGGGATCCTACAATGAGCAGTTCTTC
CASSTPSGGGSYNEQFF
>.|.|TRBV9|TRBJ2-2
TGTGCCAGCAGTTCGACAGGCGGCGGGGAGCTGTTTTTT
CASSSTGGGELFF
>.|.|TRBV27|TRBJ2-1
TGTGCCAGCAGTTTATCGGGGCGTAATGAGCAGTTCTTC
CASSLSGRNEQFF
>TRBD2|.|TRBV10-3|TRBJ2-7
TGTGCCATCAGTGATCTGGGACTAGCGGGGGGGCCATACGAGCAGTACTTC
CAISDLGLAGGPYEQYF
>.|.|TRBV7-2|TRBJ2-5
TGTGCCAGCAGCTTTGGGGGCCGGACCCAGTACTTC
CASSFGGRTQYF
>.|.|TRBV19|TRBJ1-5
TGTGCCAGTAGTATTCCGGGGATAGCTTATCAGCCCCAGCATTTT
CASSIPGIAYQPQHF
>TRBD1|.|TRBV4-1|TRBJ1-2
TGCGCCAGCAGCCAGGGACAGAGTGGGGGTTATGGCTACACCTTC
CASSQGQSGGYGYTF
>.|.|TRBV7-8|TRBJ2-7
TGTGCCAGCAGCTTTCCCCCCGAACCAACCAGAACTATCTCCTACGAGCAGTACTTC
CASSFPPEPTRTISYEQYF
>TRBD2|.|TRBV2|TRBJ2-1
TGTGCCAGCAGTGTGTTACTAGCGGGGGCTAGTGAGCAGTTCTTC
CASSVLLAGASEQFF
>.|.|TRBV2|TRBJ2-7
TGTGCCAGCAGCTGGACTTCCTACGAGCAGTACTTC
CASSWTSYEQYF